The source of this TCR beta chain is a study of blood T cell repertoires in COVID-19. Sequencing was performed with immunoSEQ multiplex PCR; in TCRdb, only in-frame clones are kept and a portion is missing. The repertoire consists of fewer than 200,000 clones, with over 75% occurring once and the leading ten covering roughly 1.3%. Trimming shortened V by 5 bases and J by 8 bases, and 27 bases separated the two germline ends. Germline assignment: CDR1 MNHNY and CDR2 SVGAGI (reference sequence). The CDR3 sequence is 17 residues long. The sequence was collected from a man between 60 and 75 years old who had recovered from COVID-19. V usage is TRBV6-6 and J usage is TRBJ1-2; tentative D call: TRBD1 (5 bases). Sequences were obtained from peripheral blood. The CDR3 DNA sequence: TGTGCCAGCAGTCGGGACTTGGGCACTATCCCCGGTGAGGGCTACACCTTC. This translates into CASSRDLGTIPGEGYTF.